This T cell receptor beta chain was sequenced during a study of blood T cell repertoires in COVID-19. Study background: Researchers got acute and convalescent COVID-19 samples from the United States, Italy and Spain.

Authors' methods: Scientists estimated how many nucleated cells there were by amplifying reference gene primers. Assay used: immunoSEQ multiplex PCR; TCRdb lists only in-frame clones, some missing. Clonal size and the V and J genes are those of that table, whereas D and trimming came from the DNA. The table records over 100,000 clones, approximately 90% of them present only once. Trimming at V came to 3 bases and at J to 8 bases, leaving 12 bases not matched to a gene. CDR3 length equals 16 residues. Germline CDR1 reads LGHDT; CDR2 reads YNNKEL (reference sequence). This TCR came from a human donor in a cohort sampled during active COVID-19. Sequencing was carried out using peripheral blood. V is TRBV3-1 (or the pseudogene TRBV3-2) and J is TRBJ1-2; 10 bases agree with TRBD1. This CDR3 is CASSQSPGQGIRGYTF. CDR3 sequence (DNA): TGTGCCAGCAGCCAGTCTCCGGGACAGGGGATACGCGGCTACACCTTC.